This T cell receptor beta chain was identified during a study of cytomegalovirus exposure and HLA in healthy donors. It was with 60 Vbeta and 13 Jbeta primers that the PCR ran. Profiling relied on immunoSEQ multiplex PCR, and the TCRdb table lists in-frame clones only, not all of them. Altogether 70,000 to 100,000 clones are present, less than 80% being singletons, with the ten largest covering less than 8%. After removal of 1 base from V and 15 bases from J, the junction contained 8 bases not matched to a gene. Germline V lookup: CDR1 MGHRA, CDR2 YSYEKL. The CDR3 loop spans 14 amino acids. This sequence originates from a woman in her forties or fifties in good health and CMV-seropositive. The sample was PBMCs. The chain couples TRBV4-1 to TRBJ1-5, with 11 bases identical to TRBD1. As DNA, the CDR3 is TGCGCCAGCAGCCAAGCCGGACAGGGGGCGCGTAGGCATTTT. This codes for CASSQAGQGARRHF.